Following are 22 T cell receptor beta chains from one sample sequenced in a study of control samples from healthy donors and cancer patients. Profiled with immunoSEQ multiplex PCR; TCRdb holds only in-frame clones, not every one. The sample contains under 450,000 clones, 80% to 95% of which appear only once. Sequencing input: PBMCs. The receptors shown here come from a man in his forties with head and neck cancer.

V and J are TRBV7-3 and TRBJ1-1; tentatively, D is TRBD1 (6 bases). The CDR3 is 13 amino acids. Germline lookup yields CDR1 SGHTA and CDR2 FQGTGA. V dropped 2 bases and J dropped 5 bases, with 9 bases sitting between them. The CDR3 is CASSLGGGTEAFF. The CDR3, as DNA: TGTGCCAGCAGCTTAGGGGGCGGAACTGAAGCTTTCTTT.

V usage is TRBV5-4 and J usage is TRBJ1-3, with D unclear. Germline CDR1 SGHNT, CDR2 YYREEE (reference sequence). V dropped 2 bases and J dropped 0 bases, with 3 bases sitting between them. This CDR3 has 13 residues. Here the CDR3 reads CASSFGSGNTIYF. CDR3 bases: TGTGCCAGCAGCTTCGGCTCTGGAAACACCATATATTTT.

V is TRBV6-2 or TRBV6-3 and J is TRBJ1-2, with D tentatively TRBD1 (5 bases). V shed 8 bases and J shed 7 bases, with 17 bases lying between them. This CDR3 is built from 13 residues. Germline V CDR1 and CDR2: MNHEY, SVGEGT. Here the CDR3 DNA reads TGTGCCAGCTGCCCCAGGGCAATTTCTGGCTACACCTTC. Protein product: CASCPRAISGYTF.

This CDR3 is CSVETGGHQETQYF. In DNA, the CDR3 is TGCAGCGTTGAAACAGGGGGGCACCAAGAGACCCAGTACTTC. The J gene is TRBJ2-5, the V gene TRBV29-1, with 8 bases lining up with TRBD1. This CDR3 is built from 14 residues. Germline values: CDR1 SQVTM, CDR2 ANQGSEA. V lost 2 bases to trimming and J lost 0 bases; unmatched junction nucleotides: 2.

The gene calls are TRBV18 and TRBJ2-2; no clear D. The V end was cut by 6 bases, the J end by 0 bases, with 14 bases between. The CDR3 is made up of 16 amino acids. Germline CDR1 and CDR2: KGHSH and LQKENI. The CDR3 reads CASSPTQHSNTGELFF. The CDR3 region has the DNA TGTGCCAGCTCCCCCACCCAGCACTCGAACACCGGGGAGCTGTTTTTT.

This clone occurred a few times. The V gene is TRBV19, the J gene TRBJ2-3, with TRBD1 matching over 12 bases. The germline CDR1 and CDR2 sequences are LNHDA and SQIVND (reference sequence). The CDR3 covers 16 residues. V gave up 5 bases and J gave up 5 bases; unmatched junction bases: 8. CDR3 loop: CASSPKGQGAGDTQYF. As DNA, the CDR3 is TGTGCCAGTAGTCCGAAGGGACAGGGGGCGGGAGATACGCAGTATTTT.

The rearrangement joins TRBV18 to TRBJ2-5, with D tentatively TRBD2 (5 bases). Trimming removed 3 bases from V and 1 base from J, with 9 bases in between. Germline assignment: CDR1 KGHSH and CDR2 LQKENI. The CDR3 is 14 amino acids. The CDR3 sequence: CASSPSGVQETQYF. The CDR3 DNA reads TGTGCCAGCTCACCCTCCGGGGTCCAAGAGACCCAGTACTTC.

The chain links TRBV24-1 to TRBJ1-2; 10 bases are shared with TRBD1. J was trimmed by 7 bases and V by 3 bases; bases with no gene match: 10. In germline, CDR1 is KGHDR, CDR2 SFDVKD. This CDR3 has 16 amino acids. CDR3 DNA: TGTGCCACCAGTGATGTGGACAGGGGGAAACAGGTTGGCTACACCTTC. Translated, it gives CATSDVDRGKQVGYTF.

The chain joins TRBV7-9 to TRBJ2-3, with a tentative D call TRBD2 (6 bases). V lost 5 bases to trimming and J lost 0 bases, with 12 bases between them. The CDR3 has 15 amino acids. Looked up from germline, CDR1 is SEHNR and CDR2 is FQNEAQ (reference sequence). In DNA, the CDR3 is TGTGCCAGCAGCGGAGGGGTTGGTAGCACAGATACGCAGTATTTT. It is translated as CASSGGVGSTDTQYF.

The V gene is TRBV10-3, the J gene TRBJ1-1, with 9 bases identical to TRBD1. V shed 2 bases, J shed 5 bases, and the junction held 6 bases outside the gene matches. The germline CDR1 and CDR2 sequences are ENHRY and SYGVKD. This CDR3 is built from 15 residues. Here the CDR3 DNA reads TGTGCCATCAGTGAGGCCAAGACAGGGGGTACTGAAGCTTTCTTT. Encoded protein: CAISEAKTGGTEAFF.

The V gene is TRBV4-1, the J gene TRBJ1-2; the match to TRBD1 covers 8 bases. Germline CDR1 is MGHRA and CDR2 is YSYEKL. The CDR3 runs to 17 residues. V lost 0 bases and J lost 3; bases outside the gene matches: 9. The CDR3 region has the DNA TGCGCCAGCAGCCAAGATGTGTGGGGACAGGTGCACTATGGCTACACCTTC. Translated, it gives CASSQDVWGQVHYGYTF.

The chain uses TRBV27 and TRBJ1-5; D is perhaps TRBD1 (5 bases). V lost 3 bases and J 3 bases, leaving 12 bases between the germline ends. CDR3 length: 15 residues. Germline-derived CDR1 and CDR2 are MNHEY and SMNVEV (reference sequence). The CDR3 loop reads CASSFSGPDNQPQHF. CDR3 nucleotide sequence: TGTGCCAGCAGTTTCTCGGGGCCAGACAATCAGCCCCAGCATTTT.

The chain employs TRBV5-4 and TRBJ2-1; 8 bases are a match to TRBD1. The J segment lost 9 bases and the V segment lost 4 bases, leaving 15 bases of the junction unmatched. The V gene's germline CDR1 is SGHNT and CDR2 YYREEE (reference sequence). This CDR3 is 16 amino acids long. The CDR3 DNA follows: TGTGCCAGCAGCCCCGTCGGGCCAGGGGGCCTGGGTGAGCAGTTCTTC. It encodes CASSPVGPGGLGEQFF.

This chain links TRBV28 with TRBJ1-1; D unresolved. Trimming left V 6 bases short and J 0 bases short, with 14 bases between. In germline, CDR1 is MDHEN, CDR2 SYDVKM. The CDR3 runs 15 residues. CDR3 DNA: TGTGCCAGCAGCTCTGAACAGATCATGAACACTGAAGCTTTCTTT. This gives the protein CASSSEQIMNTEAFF.

The rearrangement links TRBV9 to TRBJ2-1; TRBD2 matches 10 bases. Germline CDR1 is SGDLS and CDR2 is YYNGEE. J was trimmed by 5 bases and V by 2 bases; bases with no gene match: 1. The CDR3 length is 14 residues. The CDR3 region is CASSVTSGNNEQFF. The CDR3 coding sequence is TGTGCCAGCAGCGTTACTAGCGGGAACAATGAGCAGTTCTTC. The entire variable domain, with the rest obtained from reference TRBV9 and TRBJ2-1, is as follows: DSGVTQTPKHLITATGQRVTLRCSPRSGDLSVYWYQQSLDQGLQFLIQYYNGEERAKGNILERFSAQQFPDLHSELNLSSLELGDSALYFCASSVTSGNNEQFFGPGTRLTVL.

The chain recombines TRBV10-1 with TRBJ2-3, with a weak D call TRBD2 (6 bases). Per the germline V gene, CDR1 is WNHNN and CDR2 is SYGVQD (reference sequence). V was trimmed by 7 bases and J by 5 bases, leaving 13 bases between them. The CDR3 sequence is 13 residues long. For the CDR3, the DNA is TGCGCCAGCAATCGGGACTTAGGAGATACGCAGTATTTT. Protein product: CASNRDLGDTQYF.

The chain carries TRBV19 and TRBJ1-5, with unresolved D. V shed 7 bases and J shed 0 bases, with 10 bases lying between them. The CDR3 contains 14 residues. From germline, CDR1 is LNHDA and CDR2 SQIVND (reference sequence). In DNA, the CDR3 is TGTGCCAGTATCGCAGGTTATAGCAATCAGCCCCAGCATTTT. Its protein is CASIAGYSNQPQHF.

The chain joins TRBV28 to TRBJ2-5; D remains unclear. The CDR3 is 14 residues long. CDR1 MDHEN and CDR2 SYDVKM come from the germline V gene. V dropped 7 bases and J dropped 5 bases, with 17 bases sitting between them. The CDR3 protein is CASTTPPSVETQYF. The CDR3 DNA reads TGTGCCAGCACAACCCCCCCCAGCGTCGAGACCCAGTACTTC.

In regard to this clone: Other DNA sequences in the same sample also yield this CDR3. The chain uses TRBV7-2 and TRBJ2-1, with TRBD2 matching 9 bases. V was pared by 5 bases and J by 4 bases, with 6 bases of the junction left unmatched. The CDR3 extends over 15 amino acids. Germline V gene sequence: CDR1 SGHTA, CDR2 FQGNSA. The CDR3 bases are TGTGCCAGCAGCCAGGGACTAGCCGAGTACAATGAGCAGTTCTTC. Its translation is CASSQGLAEYNEQFF.

V is TRBV27 and J is TRBJ2-3; 7 bases fit TRBD1. CDR1 and CDR2 from the germline V gene are MNHEY and SMNVEV (reference sequence). V lost 3 bases to trimming and J lost 6 bases; unmatched junction nucleotides: 6. The CDR3 spans 14 residues. The CDR3, as DNA: TGTGCCAGCAGTTTTACGGCCAGGGGGGATACGCAGTATTTT. Translation: CASSFTARGDTQYF.

The V call is TRBV6-5, the J call TRBJ2-7; 9 bases align to TRBD1. Per the germline V gene, CDR1 is MNHEY and CDR2 is SVGAGI. The length of the CDR3 is 15 residues. J was trimmed by 1 base and V by 6 bases; bases with no gene match: 7. CDR3: CASRIRQGGSYEQYF. CDR3 DNA: TGTGCCAGCAGGATAAGACAGGGGGGTTCCTACGAGCAGTACTTC.

The chain recombines TRBV27 with TRBJ2-1; 8 nucleotides match TRBD1. Germline-derived CDR1 and CDR2 are MNHEY and SMNVEV (reference sequence). V was pared by 1 base and J by 9 bases, with 2 bases of the junction left unmatched. The CDR3 spans 13 residues. The CDR3 DNA reads TGTGCCAGCAGTTTATTTACAGGGGGTGAGCAGTTCTTC. Amino acids: CASSLFTGGEQFF.